This TCR beta chain was retrieved from a study of blood T cell repertoires in COVID-19. Study at large: COVID-19 samples, acute and convalescent, were from the United States, Italy and Spain.

Germline V lookup: CDR1 SGDLS, CDR2 YYNGEE. The V gene lost 4 bases and the J gene lost 7 bases, with 15 bases spanning the gap. The CDR3 contains 15 residues. Clones were read by immunoSEQ multiplex PCR, and TCRdb kept only the in-frame ones, dropping some. The table lists around 90,000 clones, more than 80% of them singletons. The rearrangement uses TRBV9 and TRBJ1-6; perhaps TRBD1 as D (6 bases). Material: peripheral blood. The origin of this receptor is a human donor in a cohort sampled during active COVID-19. The CDR3 reads CASSRDGQTNSPLHF. The CDR3 DNA sequence: TGTGCCAGCAGCCGAGATGGACAGACCAATTCACCCCTCCACTTT.